This T cell receptor (beta chain) was retrieved from a study of CD8+CD57+ T cells in acquired aplastic anemia. TCR beta VDJ and CDR3 profiling used genomic DNA as template. TCRdb recomputed calls from the reads with MiXCR, one row per CDR3 protein. The repertoire consists of around 150,000 distinct CDR3 sequences, with about 48% occurring once and the leading ten covering about 30%. This clonotype appeared many times. Sequencing was done on patients that had shown CD8+CD57+ cell expansion by flow cytometry. The V segment lost 2 bases and the J segment 4 bases; nucleotides outside the gene matches: 4. Germline V gene data show CDR1 as ENHRY and CDR2 as SYGVKD. The CDR3 covers 15 residues.

The TCR sequence derives from a human donor with aplastic anemia. Sequences were obtained from sorted CD4+, CD8+, or CD8+CD57+ T cells (not recorded which) from PBMCs. The rearrangement uses TRBV10-3 and TRBJ2-1, with 8 bases fitting TRBD2. The DNA for the CDR3 is TGTGCCATCAGTGAGGTCGGGAGGGAATACAATGAGCAGTTCTTC. Encoded protein: CAISEVGREYNEQFF.